The rows below give T cell receptor beta chains drawn from one sample of a study of memory CD4+ T cells and cytomegalovirus serostatus. Using immunoSEQ multiplex PCR, the repertoire was profiled, and TCRdb retains in-frame clones only, with some absent. The sample has tens of thousands of clones, around three quarters seen once. The sample consisted of memory CD4+ T cells from blood. The receptors derive from an adult in good health and CMV-seronegative. Each CDR3 is given with its conserved first and last residue. The order of the fields is V gene, CDR3 protein.

TRBV18	CASDTGTGGNTIYF
TRBV11-2	CASSPLPGSNTEAFF
TRBV9	CASSVGNGGAPDTQYF
TRBV7-2	CASSLARPDGGYTF
TRBV28	CASSSGATVGGELFF
TRBV10-2	CASSPGRGYGNEQFF
TRBV19	CASSIAGDRAQSQHF
TRBV21-1	CATNGQGPNQPQHF
TRBV4-1	CASSLGGGYGYTF
TRBV6-4	CASSRDRNYEQYF
TRBV5-1	CASSSVGEAFF
TRBV5-1	CASSSGNPRETQYF
TRBV6-1	CASSTGTGLYEQYF
TRBV7-8	CASSLGLTNEKLFF
TRBV18	CASRQGTDYEQYF
TRBV9	CASGRDNQPQHF
TRBV30	CAWSGRSYTF
TRBV11-2	CASLRESSYEQYF
TRBV6-5	CASSYRQGNQPQHF
TRBV4-2	CASSHPLAGEGNNEQFF
TRBV4-1	CASSQQLAGGDLTPGVRNIQYF
TRBV7-2	CASTFRTGTDTQYF
TRBV7-9	CASSLRGAYTDTQYF
TRBV5-1	CASTLQGEETQYF
TRBV18	CASSSGTSGRADYNEQFF
TRBV11-2	CASSSHDTGVREQYF
TRBV6-5	CASMGAVSHYGYTF
TRBV20-1	CSADATQYF
TRBV6-6	CASSSPPGQGDQPQHF
TRBV27	CASRRSSYEQYF
TRBV28	CASSSPLGGPYLPYEQYF
TRBV28	CATLIRGLGSHEQFF
TRBV29-1	CSVAGQENTEAFF
TRBV11-2	CASSLGGGRGTHNEQFF
TRBV28	CASSLSRVYEQYF
TRBV6-5	CASSYGTGGAFF
TRBV4-3	CASSQDRGQGNTGELFF
TRBV5-1	CASSLRGTGPMNTEAFF
TRBV9	CASSVRPGLAVAGEQFF
TRBV5-4	CASSGGGQKNEKLFF
TRBV7-7	CASSLGTSSGQETQYF
TRBV19	CASSEGVGFSAYEQYF
TRBV7-2	CASSFAGGNQPQHF
TRBV7-2	CASSPRLDTQYF
TRBV6-5	CASSYRDRGTEAFF
TRBV18	CASSPRQGTTGELFF
TRBV6-5	CASSTTGNYEQYF
TRBV18	CASSPGQGAADTQYF
TRBV6-5	CASSYLQGNEQFF
TRBV28	CASSSGKVGNTIYF
TRBV6-1	CASSDSRGGRNEQFF
TRBV29-1	CSVENRQGTLAKNIQYF
TRBV7-2	CASSLEPRYEQYF
TRBV9	CASSAEGAGEKLFF
TRBV5-6	CASSLFEGPRLLF
TRBV29-1	CSVVILLGEAFF
TRBV4-1	CASSEPGRKNTEAFF
TRBV6-1	CAATQRVTNYGYTF
TRBV19	CASSPLTGKYGETQYF
TRBV6-5	CASTGTGQMSPLHF